The 4 T cell receptor beta chains reported below all come from one sample, sequenced in a study of beta chain features in type 1 diabetes. The study reverse transcribed the entire isolated RNA, so it sequenced expressed TCRB transcripts. Sequenced by immunoSEQ multiplex PCR; TCRdb stores in-frame clones only, minus some. The repertoire includes hundreds of thousands of clones, 14% of them detected once, and about 6.7% sits in the top ten. Sequencing was done on a sample of central memory CD4+ T cells from blood. The source of these receptors is a man aged 25-40 years in good health.

The chain is built from TRBV30 and TRBJ1-1, with unresolved D. V was cut by 5 bases and J by 3 bases, with 7 bases left in between. This CDR3 comprises 11 residues. From germline, CDR1 is GTSNPN and CDR2 SVGIG (reference sequence). The CDR3 loop reads CAWGVDTEAFF. The CDR3 DNA is TGTGCCTGGGGGGTAGACACTGAAGCTTTCTTT.

The chain is built from TRBV25-1 and TRBJ1-5; D ambiguous. Trimming stripped 3 bases from V and 3 bases from J, with 9 bases between. Germline V gene sequence: CDR1 MGHDK, CDR2 SYGVNS. The CDR3 spans 14 residues. This CDR3 reads CASSDGILNQPQHF. CDR3 nucleotides: TGTGCCAGCAGTGATGGCATACTCAATCAGCCCCAGCATTTT. Based on the CDR3 plus reference TRBV25-1 and TRBJ1-5, the full variable domain is EADIYQTPRYLVIGTGKKITLECSQTMGHDKMYWYQQDPGMELHLIHYSYGVNSTEKGDLSSESTVSRIRTEHFPLTLESARPSHTSQYLCASSDGILNQPQHFGDGTRLSIL.

This chain joins TRBV7-6 and TRBJ2-5, with no clear D. CDR1 and CDR2 from the germline V gene are SGHVS and FNYEAQ. This CDR3 region has 14 residues. V gave up 5 bases and J gave up 0 bases, with 10 bases separating them. CDR3 residues: CASSQQSYQETQYF. CDR3 nucleotide sequence: TGTGCCAGCAGCCAGCAATCGTACCAAGAGACCCAGTACTTC.

CDR3 residues: CASSLGGSHSTDTQYF. The CDR3 DNA is TGTGCCAGCAGCTTAGGGGGCAGCCATAGCACAGATACGCAGTATTTT. This chain joins TRBV7-6 and TRBJ2-3, with D tentatively TRBD1 (5 bases). This CDR3 is built from 16 residues. CDR1 is SGHVS, CDR2 FNYEAQ, per germline. The germline V and J ends were trimmed by 1 base and 0 bases, with 11 bases remaining between them.